The 22 T cell receptor beta chains listed next were all sequenced from one sample in a study of blood T cell repertoires in COVID-19. The protocol was immunoSEQ multiplex PCR, while the TCRdb copy is restricted to in-frame clones and leaves out a portion. Of 40,000 to 45,000 clones in the sample, 80% to 95% were seen once. Sequencing used peripheral blood. The receptors here all came from a human donor in a cohort sampled during active COVID-19.

J is TRBJ1-5 and V is TRBV5-5; a weak D match, TRBD1 (6 bases). Looked up from germline, CDR1 is SGHKS and CDR2 is YYEKEE (reference sequence). Trimming shortened V by 4 bases and J by 7 bases, and 12 bases separated the two germline ends. The CDR3 is 13 amino acids. CDR3 sequence reads: CASSLSGEQPQHF. Written as DNA, the CDR3 is TGTGCCAGCAGCCTTTCAGGGGAACAGCCCCAGCATTTT.

The chain is built from TRBV4-3 and TRBJ1-6; D might be TRBD1 (5 bases). Germline loops: CDR1 LGHNA, CDR2 YSLEER. The CDR3 runs 16 residues. Trimming pared 3 bases from V and 5 bases from J, leaving 14 bases between. This CDR3 reads CASSHDQGGDNSPLHF. CDR3 coding DNA: TGCGCCAGCAGCCATGATCAGGGAGGGGATAATTCACCCCTCCACTTT.

The chain carries TRBV6-2 or TRBV6-3 and TRBJ2-7; D may be TRBD2 (6 bases). The CDR3 loop spans 15 amino acids. Germline lookup yields CDR1 MNHEY and CDR2 SVGEGT. The V gene lost 2 bases and the J gene lost 3 bases, with 14 bases spanning the gap. The CDR3 DNA is TGTGCCAGCAGTTACCCTAGCGTCGGGATCTACGAGCAGTACTTC. This sequence encodes CASSYPSVGIYEQYF.

The chain couples TRBV3-1 (or the pseudogene TRBV3-2) to TRBJ2-3, with TRBD2 identical over 12 bases. There are 16 residues in the CDR3. The germline V gene encodes CDR1 LGHDT and CDR2 YNNKEL (reference sequence). Losses at the gene ends were 4 bases for V and 4 bases for J; bases not matched to a gene: 6. CDR3 protein: CASSPLAGGPADTQYF. Written as DNA, the CDR3 is TGTGCCAGCAGCCCCCTAGCGGGAGGGCCGGCAGATACGCAGTATTTT.

This rearrangement joins TRBV7-2 to TRBJ1-5; tentatively, D is TRBD1 (5 bases). Germline V gives CDR1 SGHTA, CDR2 FQGNSA. CDR3 size: 14 residues. The V gene lost 5 bases and the J gene lost 7 bases, with 15 bases spanning the gap. The CDR3 here is CASSPVQGGQPQHF. CDR3 in DNA: TGTGCCAGCAGCCCGGTGCAGGGAGGGCAGCCCCAGCATTTT.

The rearrangement uses TRBV7-3 and TRBJ2-7; tentative D call: TRBD2 (6 bases). Trimming pared 5 bases from V and 7 bases from J, leaving 21 bases between. CDR1 SGHTA and CDR2 FQGTGA come from the germline V gene. This CDR3 region has 15 residues. The chain's CDR3 is CASSPSTFPGGEQYF. In DNA, the CDR3 is TGTGCCAGCAGCCCCTCGACATTCCCCGGGGGAGAGCAGTACTTC.

J is TRBJ2-1 and V is TRBV7-8, with 8 bases fitting TRBD2. Trimming took 4 bases from V and 10 from J; bases not matched to a gene: 6. Looked up from germline, CDR1 is SGHVS and CDR2 is FQNEAQ. The CDR3 contains 13 residues. The CDR3 DNA is TGTGCCAGCAGCTCGCGGGGGGCTGGAGAGCAGTTCTTC. It is translated as CASSSRGAGEQFF. Filled out from reference TRBV7-8 and TRBJ2-1, the complete variable domain reads GAGVSQSPRYKVAKRGQDVALRCDPISGHVSLFWYQQALGQGPEFLTYFQNEAQLDKSGLPSDRFFAERPEGSVSTLKIQRTQQEDSAVYLCASSSRGAGEQFFGPGTRLTVL.

The chain recombines TRBV30 with TRBJ1-4; no firm D call. CDR1 is GTSNPN, CDR2 SVGIG, per germline (reference sequence). Trimming shortened V by 0 bases and J by 10 bases, and 9 bases separated the two germline ends. CDR3 length: 12 residues. CDR3 DNA sequence: TGTGCCTGGAGTGTACCTGGCCGAAAACTGTTTTTT. Amino acids: CAWSVPGRKLFF. Variable domain in full (rest from reference TRBV30 and TRBJ1-4): SQTIHQWPATLVQPVGSPLSLECTVEGTSNPNLYWYRQAAGRGLQLLFYSVGIGQISSEVPQNLSASRPQDRQFILSSKKLLLSDSGFYLCAWSVPGRKLFFGSGTQLSVL.

The chain employs TRBV3-1 (or the pseudogene TRBV3-2) and TRBJ2-2, with D tentatively TRBD2 (6 bases). Per germline, CDR1 LGHDT and CDR2 YNNKEL (reference sequence). V shed 5 bases and J shed 6 bases, with 16 bases lying between them. This CDR3 is 15 amino acids long. Here the CDR3 DNA reads TGTGCCAGCAGCAACGGGGGTGTTCTAGCCGGGGAGCTGTTTTTT. Residues: CASSNGGVLAGELFF.

This chain connects TRBV25-1 to TRBJ2-3; 12 nucleotides agree with TRBD1. CDR3 length: 18 amino acids. V lost 6 bases and J lost 2; bases outside the gene matches: 12. CDR1 is MGHDK and CDR2 is SYGVNS in the germline V gene. CDR3 sequence reads: CASRGGPGQGAPTDTQYF. CDR3 DNA: TGTGCCAGCAGGGGGGGTCCGGGACAGGGGGCGCCCACAGATACGCAGTATTTT.

This chain connects TRBV5-1 to TRBJ1-4; 8 bases align to TRBD1. Trimming took 5 bases from V and 8 from J; bases not matched to a gene: 8. The germline V gene has CDR1 SGHRS and CDR2 YFSETQ. There are 14 residues in the CDR3. The CDR3 sequence is CASRLQGAGEKLFF. Here the CDR3 DNA reads TGCGCCAGCAGGTTGCAGGGGGCAGGGGAAAAACTGTTTTTT.

In this sample, this clone turned up a few times. The chain links TRBV24-1 to TRBJ2-1, with 11 nucleotides matching TRBD2. The CDR3 totals 16 residues. Germline loops: CDR1 KGHDR, CDR2 SFDVKD. After removal of 4 bases from V and 6 bases from J, the junction contained 7 bases not matched to a gene. Here the CDR3 DNA reads TGTGCCACCAGTGAGGGTAGCGGGAGGGCCCGCAATGAGCAGTTCTTC. Amino acids: CATSEGSGRARNEQFF.

J is TRBJ1-2 and V is TRBV28; 8 bases line up with TRBD1. From germline, CDR1 is MDHEN and CDR2 SYDVKM. The CDR3 has 16 residues. The trim removed 2 bases at V and 1 base at J, leaving 6 bases unmatched. The DNA of the CDR3 is TGTGCCAGCAGTTTAACCGGACAGGGAGGTAACTATGGCTACACCTTC. It specifies CASSLTGQGGNYGYTF.

J is TRBJ2-1 and V is TRBV10-3, with TRBD1 matching 8 bases. Germline-derived CDR1 and CDR2 are ENHRY and SYGVKD. This CDR3 comprises 15 residues. J was trimmed by 7 bases and V by 0 bases; bases with no gene match: 5. The CDR3 here is CAISESYRDRNEQFF. The CDR3 DNA is TGTGCCATCAGTGAGTCATACCGGGACAGGAATGAGCAGTTCTTC.

The V and J genes are TRBV5-1 and TRBJ2-3, with D possibly TRBD2 on 5 matching bases. V lost 7 bases to trimming and J lost 2 bases, with 17 bases between them. Germline assignment: CDR1 SGHRS and CDR2 YFSETQ. CDR3 length equals 15 residues. The CDR3: CASQRRGLPTDTQYF. The CDR3 DNA follows: TGCGCCAGCCAGCGGCGCGGGCTCCCCACAGATACGCAGTATTTT.

The rearrangement joins TRBV9 to TRBJ2-1; 11 bases line up with TRBD2. This CDR3 is built from 13 residues. V gave up 7 bases and J gave up 5 bases; unmatched junction bases: 2. Germline V gene lookup returns CDR1 SGDLS and CDR2 YYNGEE. DNA for the CDR3: TGTGCCAGCGCTAGCGGGGGGAACAATGAGCAGTTCTTC. It yields the protein CASASGGNNEQFF.

This clone was counted a single time. V usage is TRBV12-3 or TRBV12-4 and J usage is TRBJ2-1; a possible D gene is TRBD1 (5 bases). With 5 bases removed from V and 2 bases from J, the gap between germline ends came to 7 bases. The CDR3 covers 13 residues. The CDR3 reads CASSGRAYNEQFF. The CDR3 region has the DNA TGTGCCAGCAGTGGCAGGGCCTACAATGAGCAGTTCTTC.

The chain combines TRBV24-1 with TRBJ2-7; the D gene is possibly TRBD2 (5 bases). The CDR3 length is 13 residues. V was pared by 7 bases and J by 2 bases, with 11 bases between. Germline assignment: CDR1 KGHDR and CDR2 SFDVKD. The CDR3 loop reads CATRPDGAYEQYF. The CDR3 coding sequence is TGTGCCACCAGACCGGACGGGGCCTACGAGCAGTACTTC.

This chain connects TRBV4-1 to TRBJ2-4, with a tentative D call TRBD2 (6 bases). The germline V gene encodes CDR1 MGHRA and CDR2 YSYEKL. CDR3 length: 19 amino acids. Trimming took off 2 bases at V and 1 base at J, with 21 bases between the two ends. The CDR3 sequence: CASSQLVGVGEAAKNIQYF. CDR3 nucleotides: TGCGCCAGCAGCCAATTAGTGGGCGTTGGGGAGGCGGCCAAAAACATTCAGTACTTC.

The V and J genes are TRBV18 and TRBJ1-2; the match to TRBD1 covers 9 bases. From germline, CDR1 is KGHSH and CDR2 LQKENI. This CDR3 is 17 amino acids long. Trimming took 3 bases from V and 1 from J; bases not matched to a gene: 9. CDR3 amino acids: CASSPFTGTGHNYGYTF. For the CDR3, the DNA is TGTGCCAGCTCACCTTTTACGGGGACAGGGCATAACTATGGCTACACCTTC.

This clone appeared once. The chain couples TRBV19 to TRBJ2-5; TRBD1 is a possible D gene (5 bases). V lost 7 bases to trimming and J lost 4 bases, with 16 bases between them. The CDR3 has 14 residues. Germline assignment: CDR1 LNHDA and CDR2 SQIVND (reference sequence). The CDR3 DNA reads as TGTGCCAGTACCCCGTCCCCCCAGGGAGAGACCCAGTACTTC. The encoded protein is CASTPSPQGETQYF.

CDR3: CASSRDGTNQPQHF. The CDR3 region has the DNA TGTGCCAGCAGCCGGGACGGGACTAATCAGCCCCAGCATTTT. The chain uses TRBV6-2 or TRBV6-3 and TRBJ1-5; D is perhaps TRBD1 (5 bases). CDR1 is MNHEY and CDR2 is SVGEGT in the germline V gene. V lost 6 bases and J lost 4, with 13 bases in between. The CDR3 spans 14 residues.